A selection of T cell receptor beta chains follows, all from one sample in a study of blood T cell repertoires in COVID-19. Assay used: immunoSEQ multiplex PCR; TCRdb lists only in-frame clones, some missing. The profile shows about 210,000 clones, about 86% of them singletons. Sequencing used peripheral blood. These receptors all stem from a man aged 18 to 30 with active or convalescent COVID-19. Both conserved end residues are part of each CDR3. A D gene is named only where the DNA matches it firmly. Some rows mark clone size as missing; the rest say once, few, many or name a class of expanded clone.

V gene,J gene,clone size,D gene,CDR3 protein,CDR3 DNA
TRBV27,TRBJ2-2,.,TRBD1,CASSRIPGQGAGELFF,TGTGCCAGCAGTCGTATACCGGGACAGGGAGCCGGGGAGCTGTTTTTT
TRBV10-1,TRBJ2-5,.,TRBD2,CASSESLLAGPQETQYF,TGCGCCAGCAGTGAGTCGTTACTAGCGGGGCCACAAGAGACCCAGTACTTC
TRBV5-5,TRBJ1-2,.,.,CASSLDRSALGGYTF,TGTGCCAGCAGCTTGGATCGGAGTGCATTAGGTGGCTACACCTTC
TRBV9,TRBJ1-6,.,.,CASARRSSYNSPLHF,TGTGCCAGTGCCCGGAGGAGCTCCTATAATTCACCCCTCCACTTT
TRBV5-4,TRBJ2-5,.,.,CASSVRGQETQYF,TGTGCCAGCAGCGTCCGGGGACAAGAGACCCAGTACTTC
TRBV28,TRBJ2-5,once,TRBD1,CASSFTGAGAETQYF,TGTGCCAGCAGTTTTACAGGGGCAGGGGCAGAGACCCAGTACTTC
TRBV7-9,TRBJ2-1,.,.,CASSLMGGNTYNEQFF,TGTGCCAGCAGCTTAATGGGGGGTAATACCTACAATGAGCAGTTCTTC
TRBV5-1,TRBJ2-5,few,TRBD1,CASSLAGQAQETQYF,TGCGCCAGCAGCTTGGCGGGACAGGCACAAGAGACCCAGTACTTC
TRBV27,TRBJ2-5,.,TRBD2,CASSLSSGGLRETQYF,TGTGCCAGCAGTTTATCGAGCGGGGGTCTGCGAGAGACCCAGTACTTC
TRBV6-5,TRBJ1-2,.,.,CASSSGQLGYGYTF,TGTGCCAGCAGTTCGGGACAACTGGGGTATGGCTACACCTTC
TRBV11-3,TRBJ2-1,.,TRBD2,CASSYPPGGVDAFEQFF,TGTGCCAGCAGCTACCCTCCTGGGGGGGTCGATGCTTTTGAGCAGTTCTTC
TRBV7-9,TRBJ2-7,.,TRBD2,CASSSGTSGGRGGSYEQYF,TGTGCCAGCAGCTCGGGGACTAGCGGGGGAAGGGGTGGCTCCTACGAGCAGTACTTC
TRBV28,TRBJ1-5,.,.,CASSPWGGNQPQHF,TGTGCCAGCAGCCCATGGGGGGGGAATCAGCCCCAGCATTTT
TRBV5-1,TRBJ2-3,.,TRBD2,CASSLAGGLDTQYF,TGCGCCAGCAGCTTGGCGGGGGGATTAGATACGCAGTATTTT
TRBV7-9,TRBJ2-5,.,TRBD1,CASSSPGQQRIIQETQYF,TGTGCCAGCAGCTCCCCGGGACAGCAGCGCATTATCCAAGAGACCCAGTACTTC
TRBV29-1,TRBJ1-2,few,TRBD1,CSAPTTGGSGYTF,TGCAGCGCTCCTACTACAGGGGGGAGCGGCTACACCTTC
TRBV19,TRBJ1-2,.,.,CASSIGTANYGYTF,TGTGCCAGTAGTATAGGGACAGCTAACTATGGCTACACCTTC
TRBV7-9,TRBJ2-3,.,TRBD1,CASSRVHGTASTDTQYF,TGTGCCAGCAGCCGAGTTCATGGGACAGCCAGCACAGATACGCAGTATTTT
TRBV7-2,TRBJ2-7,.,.,CASIYVQGKPYEQYF,TGTGCCAGCATCTATGTACAGGGAAAACCCTACGAGCAGTACTTC
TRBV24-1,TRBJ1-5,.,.,CATSDSGNNQPQHF,TGTGCCACCAGTGATTCAGGGAACAATCAGCCCCAGCATTTT
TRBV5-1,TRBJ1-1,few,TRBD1,CASSLELQGQGAMKEAFF,TGCGCCAGCAGCTTGGAACTCCAGGGACAGGGAGCAATGAAGGAAGCTTTCTTT
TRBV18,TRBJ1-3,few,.,CASSASYEGDTIYF,TGTGCCAGCTCAGCCTCCTACGAAGGGGACACCATATATTTT
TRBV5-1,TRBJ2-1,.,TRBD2,CASSRTSGPYNEQFF,TGCGCCAGCAGCCGGACTAGCGGGCCGTACAATGAGCAGTTCTTC
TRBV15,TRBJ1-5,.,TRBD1,CATSKGRGNQPQHF,TGTGCCACCAGTAAGGGCAGGGGGAATCAGCCCCAGCATTTT
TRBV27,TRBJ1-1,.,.,CASSSLTTAYTEAFF,TGTGCCAGCAGTTCCCTAACGACAGCTTACACTGAAGCTTTCTTT
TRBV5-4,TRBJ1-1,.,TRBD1,CASRAWDRQDMNTEAFF,TGTGCCAGCAGAGCCTGGGACAGGCAAGACATGAACACTGAAGCTTTCTTT
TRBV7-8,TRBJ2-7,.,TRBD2,CASSLVGAGAQSYEQYF,TGTGCCAGCAGCTTAGTCGGAGCGGGGGCGCAAAGCTACGAGCAGTACTTC
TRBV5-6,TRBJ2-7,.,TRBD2,CASSFGSGRVYEQYF,TGTGCCAGCAGCTTTGGGAGCGGGAGAGTCTACGAGCAGTACTTT
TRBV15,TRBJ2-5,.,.,CATSRVGPSGQETQYF,TGTGCCACCAGCAGAGTTGGTCCCTCGGGACAAGAGACCCAGTACTTC
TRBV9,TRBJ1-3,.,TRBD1,CASSVAGTGGGNTIYF,TGTGCCAGCAGCGTAGCCGGGACAGGGGGCGGAAACACCATATATTTT
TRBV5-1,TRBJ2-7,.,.,CASSLGQVSYEQYF,TGCGCCAGCAGCTTGGGGCAGGTCTCCTACGAGCAGTACTTC
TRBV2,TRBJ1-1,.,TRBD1,CASSGQGDTEAFF,TGTGCCAGCAGTGGTCAGGGGGACACTGAAGCTTTCTTT
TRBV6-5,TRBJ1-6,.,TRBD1,CASSYPGTGNSPLHF,TGTGCCAGCAGTTACCCCGGGACAGGGAATTCACCCCTCCACTTT
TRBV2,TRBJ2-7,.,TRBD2,CASRAGGMEQYF,TGTGCCAGCAGAGCGGGAGGAATGGAGCAGTACTTC
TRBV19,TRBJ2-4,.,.,CASNSRGLEHIQYF,TGTGCCAGTAACAGTAGGGGACTCGAGCACATTCAGTACTTC
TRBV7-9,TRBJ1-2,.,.,CASSLEAVVGQRNYGYTF,TGTGCCAGCAGCTTAGAGGCGGTGGTTGGACAGCGGAACTATGGCTACACCTTC
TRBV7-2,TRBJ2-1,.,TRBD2,CASSLSSGLYNEQFF,TGTGCCAGCAGCTTATCTAGCGGGCTTTACAATGAGCAGTTCTTC
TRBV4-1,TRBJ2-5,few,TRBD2,CASSQGTLTSAETQYF,TGCGCCAGCAGCCAGGGTACATTGACTAGCGCAGAGACCCAGTACTTC
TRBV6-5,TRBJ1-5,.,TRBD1,CASSQGQGGQPQHF,TGTGCCAGCAGCCAAGGACAGGGAGGGCAGCCCCAGCATTTT
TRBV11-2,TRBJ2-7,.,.,CASSASVLYEQYF,TGTGCCAGCAGCGCTAGCGTGTTATACGAGCAGTACTTC
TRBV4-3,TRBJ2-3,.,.,CASSPGEGVRTDTQYF,TGCGCCAGCAGTCCGGGAGAAGGGGTCCGTACAGATACGCAGTATTTT
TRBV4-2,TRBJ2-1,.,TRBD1,CASSQEGTGGREQFF,TGTGCCAGCAGCCAAGAGGGAACAGGGGGCCGCGAGCAGTTCTTC
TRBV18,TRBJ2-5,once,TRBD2,CASSPQLANQETQYF,TGTGCCAGCTCACCACAACTAGCGAATCAAGAGACCCAGTACTTC
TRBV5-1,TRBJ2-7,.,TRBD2,CASSLSSGRAYEQYF,TGCGCCAGCAGCTTGAGTAGCGGGAGGGCCTACGAGCAGTACTTC
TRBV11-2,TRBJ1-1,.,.,CASSLEGLPNTEAFF,TGTGCCAGCAGTTTAGAGGGACTGCCGAACACTGAAGCTTTCTTT